The rows below give T cell receptor beta chains drawn from one sample of a study of cytomegalovirus exposure and HLA in healthy donors. Only in-frame clones appear in the TCRdb table, and some are missing; sequencing was by immunoSEQ multiplex PCR. There are 170,000 or so clones in the sample, with about 2.2% held by the top ten. Sequencing was done on a sample of PBMCs. Every receptor here comes from a man aged 30-40 years in good health and CMV-seronegative. Both conserved end residues are part of each CDR3. The order of the fields is D gene, J gene, V gene, CDR3 DNA, CDR3 protein. The D gene is left open where the match is weak.

d_call: NA
j_call: TRBJ2-1
v_call: TRBV5-6
cdr3_nt: TGTGCCAGCAGCAGAGACAGCCAGCAGTTCTTC
cdr3_aa: CASSRDSQQFF

d_call: NA
j_call: TRBJ1-5
v_call: TRBV30
cdr3_nt: TGTGCCTGGAGTGTACGGTTGGGGAGGCCTTATAGCAATCAGCCCCAGCATTTT
cdr3_aa: CAWSVRLGRPYSNQPQHF

d_call: NA
j_call: TRBJ2-4
v_call: TRBV2
cdr3_nt: TGTGCCAGCAGAACAGGGACTACCGGGCTGGAAGCCAAAAACATTCAGTACTTC
cdr3_aa: CASRTGTTGLEAKNIQYF

d_call: TRBD1
j_call: TRBJ1-3
v_call: TRBV28
cdr3_nt: TGTGCCTGCAACTCGGGACAGGCATCTGGAAACACCATATATTTT
cdr3_aa: CACNSGQASGNTIYF

d_call: NA
j_call: TRBJ2-6
v_call: TRBV19
cdr3_nt: TGTGCCTCCGGGTTGGTTCTAAGCTCTGGGGCCAACGTCCTGACTTTC
cdr3_aa: CASGLVLSSGANVLTF

d_call: NA
j_call: TRBJ2-7
v_call: TRBV11-2
cdr3_nt: TGTGCCAGCAGCGTGACAGGTTACGAGCAGTACTTC
cdr3_aa: CASSVTGYEQYF

d_call: TRBD1
j_call: TRBJ2-1
v_call: TRBV4-2
cdr3_nt: TGTGCCAGGCGGGACAGGGGGCGGAATGAGCAGTTCTTC
cdr3_aa: CARRDRGRNEQFF

d_call: NA
j_call: TRBJ1-5
v_call: TRBV10-3
cdr3_nt: TGTGCCATCAGTGTAGGCAGGGAACAGCCCCAGCATTTT
cdr3_aa: CAISVGREQPQHF

d_call: NA
j_call: TRBJ1-1
v_call: TRBV6-1
cdr3_nt: TGTGCCAGCAGGGAGGGGATTTTCATGAACACTGAAGCTTTCTTT
cdr3_aa: CASREGIFMNTEAFF

d_call: TRBD2
j_call: TRBJ2-5
v_call: TRBV7-8
cdr3_nt: TGTGCCAGCAGCTTGACTAGCGGGAGTTGGGAGACCCAGTACTTC
cdr3_aa: CASSLTSGSWETQYF

d_call: TRBD1
j_call: TRBJ1-1
v_call: TRBV7-9
cdr3_nt: TGTGCCAGCAGCTTAGCTAGTTTTGTTGGACAGGGGGGAAATGAAGCTTTCTTT
cdr3_aa: CASSLASFVGQGGNEAFF

d_call: TRBD1
j_call: TRBJ2-7
v_call: TRBV28
cdr3_nt: TGTGCCAGCAGTTTAGTCGCCGGGACAGGGGGGACTTACGAGCAGTACTTC
cdr3_aa: CASSLVAGTGGTYEQYF

d_call: TRBD1
j_call: TRBJ1-5
v_call: TRBV6-4
cdr3_nt: TGTGCCAGCAGCCCCACAGGGGAAGGCAATCAGCCCCAGCATTTT
cdr3_aa: CASSPTGEGNQPQHF

d_call: TRBD1
j_call: TRBJ1-1
v_call: TRBV10-3
cdr3_nt: TGTGCCATCAGGGACAGGGGGCCCAACACTGAAGCTTTCTTT
cdr3_aa: CAIRDRGPNTEAFF

d_call: NA
j_call: TRBJ1-4
v_call: TRBV5-5
cdr3_nt: TGTGCCAGCAGCTTGGTATGGCTCAATGAAAAACTGTTTTTT
cdr3_aa: CASSLVWLNEKLFF

d_call: TRBD2
j_call: TRBJ2-5
v_call: TRBV5-1
cdr3_nt: TGCGCCAGTTCTAGCGGAGAGACCCAGTACTTC
cdr3_aa: CASSSGETQYF